The sample holds a few counts of the clone carrying this T cell receptor (beta chain). Its antigen is not identified. CDR3 length: 14 amino acids. V lost 2 bases, J lost 6 bases, and 12 bases lay in between. Germline-derived CDR1 and CDR2 are SGHTA and FQGNSA. Construction of TCR beta libraries was performed using quantitative 5'-RACE with molecular barcodes. From the 5' RACE reads, TCRdb called clonotypes with MiXCR, one entry per CDR3 protein. The sample carries 700,000 to 1,000,000 distinct CDR3 sequences, 10% to 15% recorded once. The entry originates in a study of CD8 T cells in ankylosing spondylitis. Study-wide findings and caveats: Characteristic, it appeared, of ankylosing spondylitis blood was a TCR beta motif of eight highly homologous variants.

The chain combines TRBV7-2 with TRBJ2-3; TRBD2 is a possible D gene (6 bases). This clonotype originated in a male donor with ankylosing spondylitis. Source material: blood, either unsorted or a sorted T cell fraction (not recorded which). CDR3: CASSLRPSVDTQYF. CDR3 DNA: TGTGCCAGCAGCTTACGTCCTAGCGTCGATACGCAGTATTTT.